This TCR beta chain was captured in a study of cytomegalovirus exposure and HLA in healthy donors (dated by TCRdb to about 2017). About the study as a whole: The 500 to 800 repertoires of the first cohort and the 110 or so validation repertoires were produced on the same platform, according to a later analysis. Along with the 666-subject first cohort, a separate validation cohort of over 90 different subjects was used. High-throughput TCR immunosequencing, statistical association of individual TCRs with disease status, and machine learning were combined to predict cytomegalovirus infection status. The study was designed to test whether signatures of past pathogen exposure could be identified by cataloging public T cell receptors.

The germline V gene sets CDR1 to SGHVS and CDR2 to FQNEAQ. V is pared back by 5 bases and J by 3 bases, with 12 bases lying between the germline termini. The CDR3 runs 14 amino acids, cysteine and phenylalanine included. The read is trimmed to its CDR3 DNA, 42 bases read in frame from base 1. Turning to this clone: What antigen it recognizes has not been identified. Per-nucleotide qualities are absent, and no much larger clonotype sits a single base away.

What the study reported, not specific to this receptor: In vitro tests confirmed that a few of the cytomegalovirus-associated TCR beta chains recognize cytomegalovirus antigens. Subsequent analysis determined that TCRs grouped into clusters in the first cohort also showed a tendency toward co-occurrence across the roughly 110 validation repertoires, and approximately 94% of cluster scores exceeded 0. The validation cohort had no HLA typing available for a later analysis, so co-occurrence within that cohort was assessed over all 130 or so repertoires. Cytomegalovirus status was reported to be diagnosed by the classifier with high specificity and sensitivity in both the original and validation cohorts. Most TCR sequences were seen in very few donors, while some public TCRs were found in many individuals. In the study, approximately 160 TCR beta chains were listed as associated with cytomegalovirus. It was suggested by the authors that the approach could potentially be generalized to other disease states and immunological phenotypes.

The library was prepared using the immunoSEQ multiplex PCR assay. In the authors' own workflow: A statistical classification framework was built for diagnosing cytomegalovirus status from the catalog of TCR beta chain sequences. The source is immuneACCESS, and TCRdb retained only in-frame sequences with V and J called. Part of the clones is not carried over; for the studies checked, unresolved V genes explain less than half of this, and the remainder is unexplained. The V and J calls and clone size were taken over from that table, and D and trimming were inferred from the DNA. This sample has 150,000 or so clones in its table, and about 95% of those were observed once. The ten top clones hold approximately 2% of the sample. Separate from the roughly 630-subject first cohort, the validation cohort of roughly 130 subjects was the group to which the donors belonged.

This receptor was identified in a man between 18 and 35 years old in good health and CMV-seropositive. The sequence is built from TRBV7-8 and TRBJ2-3; the D gene is possibly TRBD1, with 6 bases matching. The sample consisted of PBMCs. The DNA sequence is given as TGTGCCAGCAGCCGAGAACAGGGTACAGATACGCAGTATTTT. Translated, this gives CASSREQGTDTQYF.